This T cell receptor (beta chain) originates from a study of T-cell reconstitution after alpha-beta-depleted transplantation in children. The TCRbeta library incorporated unique molecular identifiers. Each CDR3 protein is one row after TCRdb ran MiXCR on the PCR reads. The profile shows roughly 500,000 distinct CDR3 sequences, 15% to 20% of them singletons. The length of the CDR3 is 17 residues. CDR1 is SGHAT, CDR2 FQNNGV, per germline. V was pared by 5 bases and J by 4 bases, with 7 bases of the junction left unmatched. The source is a human donor who donated a stem cell graft to a child with acute lymphoblastic leukemia. This sample comprised PBMCs from the stem cell graft donor, obtained from the stem cell graft. The chain recombines TRBV11-2 with TRBJ2-1; 14 bases are a match to TRBD2. In DNA, the CDR3 is TGTGCCAGCAGCCCAGGGGGACTAGCGGGAGCTTACAATGAGCAGTTCTTC. Translating it yields CASSPGGLAGAYNEQFF. Complete variable domain (other parts from reference TRBV11-2 and TRBJ2-1): EAGVAQSPRYKIIEKRQSVAFWCNPISGHATLYWYQQILGQGPKLLIQFQNNGVVDDSQLPKDRFSAERLKGVDSTLKIQPAKLEDSAVYLCASSPGGLAGAYNEQFFGPGTRLTVL.